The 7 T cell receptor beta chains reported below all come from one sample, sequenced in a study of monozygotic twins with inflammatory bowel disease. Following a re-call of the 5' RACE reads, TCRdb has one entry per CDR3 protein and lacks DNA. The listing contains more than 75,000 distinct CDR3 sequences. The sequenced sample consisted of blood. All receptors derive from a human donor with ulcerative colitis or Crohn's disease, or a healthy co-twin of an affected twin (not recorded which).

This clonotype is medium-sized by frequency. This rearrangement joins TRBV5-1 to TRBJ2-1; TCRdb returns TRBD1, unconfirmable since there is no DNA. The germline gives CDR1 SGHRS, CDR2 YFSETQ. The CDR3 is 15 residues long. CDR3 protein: CASSEGQGAIYEQFF.

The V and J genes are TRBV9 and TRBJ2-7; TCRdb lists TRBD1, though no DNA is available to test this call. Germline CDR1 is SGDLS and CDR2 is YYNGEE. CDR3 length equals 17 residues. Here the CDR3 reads CASSVASRAQGDDEQYF. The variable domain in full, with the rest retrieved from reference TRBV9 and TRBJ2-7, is DSGVTQTPKHLITATGQRVTLRCSPRSGDLSVYWYQQSLDQGLQFLIQYYNGEERAKGNILERFSAQQFPDLHSELNLSSLELGDSALYFCASSVASRAQGDDEQYFGPGTRLTVT.

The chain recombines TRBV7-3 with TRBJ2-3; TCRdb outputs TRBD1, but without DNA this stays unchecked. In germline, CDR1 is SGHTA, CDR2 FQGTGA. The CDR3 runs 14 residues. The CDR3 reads CASSFSPATDTQYF.

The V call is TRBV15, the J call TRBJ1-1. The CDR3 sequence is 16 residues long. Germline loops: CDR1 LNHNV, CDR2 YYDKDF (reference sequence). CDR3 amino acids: CATSRGDGPKNTEAFF.

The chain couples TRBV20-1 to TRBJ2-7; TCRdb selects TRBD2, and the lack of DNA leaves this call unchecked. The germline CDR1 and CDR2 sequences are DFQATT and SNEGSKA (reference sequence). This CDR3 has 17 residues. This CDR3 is CSARVGTSGGTRYEQYF.

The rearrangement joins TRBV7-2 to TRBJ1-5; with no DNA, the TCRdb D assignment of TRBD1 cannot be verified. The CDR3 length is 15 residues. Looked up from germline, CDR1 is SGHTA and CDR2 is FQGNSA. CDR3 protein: CASSPQEMEGQPQHF.

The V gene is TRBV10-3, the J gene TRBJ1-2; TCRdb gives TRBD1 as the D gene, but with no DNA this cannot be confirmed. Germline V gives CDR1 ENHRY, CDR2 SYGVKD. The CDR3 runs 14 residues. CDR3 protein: CAISETGSWYGYTF.